The 30 T cell receptor beta chains presented below share a single source sample, sequenced in a study of graft-versus-host responses after intestinal transplantation. Some clones are missing from TCRdb's copy, which holds only in-frame ones; the method was immunoSEQ multiplex PCR. This repertoire shows under 150,000 clones, 90% to 95% found once; its top ten account for 0.095% to 0.15%. The antigens of these receptors remain unknown. The sample consisted of unstimulated CD4+ T cells sorted from spleen or lymph node cells, taken before intestinal transplant. These receptor sequences come from a human donor who received an intestinal transplant.

The chain employs TRBV10-1 and TRBJ1-1, with no clear D. V lost 7 bases, J lost 4 bases, and 10 bases lay in between. The CDR3 consists of 12 residues. Germline values: CDR1 WNHNN, CDR2 SYGVQD (reference sequence). CDR3 in amino acids: CASIRTGTEAFF. For the CDR3, the DNA is TGCGCCAGCATTCGGACGGGCACTGAAGCTTTCTTT.

This rearrangement joins TRBV4-1 to TRBJ1-4, with D uncertain. The germline gives CDR1 MGHRA, CDR2 YSYEKL. Trimming cost V 4 bases and J 8 bases, with 11 bases left between them. The CDR3 has 13 residues. The CDR3 DNA follows: TGCGCCAGCAGCCGAGAGGTGAAGGAAAAACTGTTTTTT. Amino acid sequence: CASSREVKEKLFF.

This chain connects TRBV28 to TRBJ1-1; 9 bases are shared with TRBD1. From germline, CDR1 is MDHEN and CDR2 SYDVKM. V shed 3 bases, J shed 6 bases, and the junction held 17 bases outside the gene matches. The CDR3 covers 18 residues. CDR3 nucleotides: TGTGCCAGCAGTTTGACCGGGACAGGGCAGTTGCGGTTACCTGAAGCTTTCTTT. Its protein is CASSLTGTGQLRLPEAFF.

The CDR3 protein is CALNGYTF. As DNA, the CDR3 is TGTGCCCTAAATGGCTACACCTTC. This chain uses TRBV30 with TRBJ1-2; no definite D call. The V gene's germline CDR1 is GTSNPN and CDR2 SVGIG (reference sequence). The CDR3 length is 8 residues. V was trimmed by 8 bases and J by 6 bases, leaving 4 bases between them.

This chain connects TRBV25-1 to TRBJ2-2; D call uncertain. Germline CDR1 is MGHDK and CDR2 is SYGVNS. Trimming cost V 5 bases and J 4 bases, with 14 bases left between them. The CDR3 spans 15 residues. The CDR3 nucleotides are TGTGCCAGCAGTCTCTACGGCGAGTTCACCGGGGAGCTGTTTTTT. Residues: CASSLYGEFTGELFF.

The gene calls are TRBV14 and TRBJ1-1; TRBD1 matches at 8 bases. The CDR3 runs 15 residues. Germline trimming cut 4 bases from V and 5 bases from J; bases unmatched to any gene: 9. The V gene's germline CDR1 is SGHDN and CDR2 FVKESK. CDR3 in DNA: TGTGCCAGCAGCCGCGTACAGGGGGGGAGGACTGAAGCTTTCTTT. Protein sequence: CASSRVQGGRTEAFF.

The V call is TRBV28, the J call TRBJ1-4; a possible D gene is TRBD1 (5 bases). Germline V gene sequence: CDR1 MDHEN, CDR2 SYDVKM. The CDR3 is 14 residues long. Trimming stripped 6 bases from V and 4 bases from J, with 12 bases between. The CDR3: CASRPGLVNEKLFF. CDR3 bases: TGTGCCAGCAGACCGGGACTGGTTAATGAAAAACTGTTTTTT.

The gene calls are TRBV29-1 and TRBJ2-1; 7 bases are a match to TRBD2. Per the germline V gene, CDR1 is SQVTM and CDR2 is ANQGSEA. V dropped 6 bases and J dropped 3; count of bases not matched to a gene: 11. The CDR3 covers 15 residues. CDR3 sequence reads: CSVGPRLAVYNEQFF. DNA for the CDR3: TGCAGCGTGGGGCCCCGGCTAGCGGTCTACAATGAGCAGTTCTTC.

The V and J genes are TRBV9 and TRBJ2-7, with 12 bases that match TRBD1. The J segment lost 3 bases and the V segment lost 4 bases, leaving 14 bases of the junction unmatched. This CDR3 is 18 amino acids long. Germline CDR1 SGDLS, CDR2 YYNGEE. The CDR3 here is CASSPGQGALIMGYEQYF. The DNA of the CDR3 is TGTGCCAGCAGCCCGGGACAGGGGGCGCTAATTATGGGCTACGAGCAGTACTTC.

J is TRBJ1-2 and V is TRBV2, with TRBD1 matching 9 bases. The CDR3 is made up of 14 amino acids. CDR1 is SNHLY and CDR2 is FYNNEI in the germline V gene. Germline trimming cut 7 bases from V and 8 bases from J; bases unmatched to any gene: 11. CDR3 amino acids: CASTRQGDWGGYTF. CDR3 nucleotide sequence: TGTGCCAGCACCAGACAGGGGGATTGGGGAGGCTACACCTTC.

The V call is TRBV4-2, the J call TRBJ1-3; the match to TRBD1 covers 8 bases. Germline V gives CDR1 LGHNA, CDR2 YNFKEQ. The length of the CDR3 is 17 residues. V shed 1 base and J 0 bases; nucleotides not matched to a gene: 5. For the CDR3, the DNA is TGTGCCAGCAGCCAAGGATTCGACAGGGGCTCTGGAAACACCATATATTTT. As protein: CASSQGFDRGSGNTIYF.

This clone was detected only once. CDR3 sequence (DNA): TGTGCCAGCAGCCAAGATTTCGGGAGGGCCCTCTACGAGCAGTACTTC. The encoded protein is CASSQDFGRALYEQYF. The rearrangement links TRBV4-2 to TRBJ2-7; TRBD2 matches at 8 bases. The CDR3 covers 16 residues. From germline, CDR1 is LGHNA and CDR2 YNFKEQ. Unmatched junction bases numbered 7, after V lost 0 bases and J lost 3 bases.

This chain uses TRBV11-2 with TRBJ2-2; 7 bases match TRBD2. V gave up 5 bases and J gave up 1 base; unmatched junction bases: 7. The CDR3 runs 16 residues. The germline V gene has CDR1 SGHAT and CDR2 FQNNGV. In DNA, the CDR3 is TGTGCCAGCAGCGTCATGGCGGGAGTGAACACCGGGGAGCTGTTTTTT. Translation gives CASSVMAGVNTGELFF.

V is TRBV5-8 and J is TRBJ2-1; 9 bases map to TRBD2. Trimming cost V 2 bases and J 6 bases; bases outside gene matches: 6. CDR1 and CDR2 from the germline V gene are SGHTS and YDEGEE. The length of the CDR3 is 15 residues. DNA of the CDR3: TGTGCCAGCAGCTTTAGCGGGAGAAGGCTCAATGAGCAGTTCTTC. Residues: CASSFSGRRLNEQFF.

The chain carries TRBV7-2 and TRBJ2-7; the D is unclear. With 2 bases removed from V and 4 bases from J, the gap between germline ends came to 12 bases. CDR3 length: 14 residues. CDR1 SGHTA and CDR2 FQGNSA come from the germline V gene. This CDR3 is CASSLLFGSYEQYF. The CDR3 region has the DNA TGTGCCAGCAGCTTACTCTTCGGATCATACGAGCAGTACTTC. The entire variable domain, with the rest obtained from reference TRBV7-2 and TRBJ2-7, is as follows: GAGVSQSPSNKVTEKGKDVELRCDPISGHTALYWYRQSLGQGLEFLIYFQGNSAPDKSGLPSDRFSAERTGGSVSTLTIQRTQQEDSAVYLCASSLLFGSYEQYFGPGTRLTVT.

The chain uses TRBV5-1 and TRBJ1-5; TRBD1 agrees at 8 bases. This CDR3 has 15 residues. Germline CDR1 is SGHRS and CDR2 is YFSETQ. V was pared by 2 bases and J by 7 bases, with 8 bases of the junction left unmatched. The CDR3 here is CASSLGTGVKQPQHF. DNA for the CDR3: TGCGCCAGCAGCTTAGGGACAGGAGTAAAGCAGCCCCAGCATTTT. The full variable domain, completed using reference TRBV5-1 and TRBJ1-5, is KAGVTQTPRYLIKTRGQQVTLSCSPISGHRSVSWYQQTPGQGLQFLFEYFSETQRNKGNFPGRFSGRQFSNSRSEMNVSTLELGDSALYLCASSLGTGVKQPQHFGDGTRLSIL.

The gene calls are TRBV11-2 and TRBJ2-7; D not certain. V was pared by 0 bases and J by 4 bases, with 22 bases between. The CDR3 is made up of 18 amino acids. Germline CDR1 reads SGHAT; CDR2 reads FQNNGV. DNA for the CDR3: TGTGCCAGCAGCTTAGATCCCCCCAGCCTCATTTGGAAATACGAGCAGTACTTC. Protein: CASSLDPPSLIWKYEQYF.

The CDR3 reads CASSLMGGAAAGNTIYF. The CDR3 nucleotides are TGTGCCAGCAGCTTAATGGGTGGGGCAGCAGCTGGAAACACCATATATTTT. This chain joins TRBV7-3 and TRBJ1-3; a weak D match, TRBD1 (5 bases). Germline V gene data show CDR1 as SGHTA and CDR2 as FQGTGA. The CDR3 totals 17 residues. Between the trimmed V and J ends, which lost 1 base and 2 bases, there was a span of 15 bases.

This chain joins TRBV6-5 and TRBJ2-5; D gene ambiguous. Trimming left V 4 bases short and J 4 bases short, with 16 bases between. This CDR3 is built from 15 residues. Germline V gives CDR1 MNHEY, CDR2 SVGAGI. CDR3 nucleotide sequence: TGTGCCAGCAGTTCCGTGGATCTGGTGCGAGAGACCCAGTACTTC. Its translation is CASSSVDLVRETQYF.

The chain couples TRBV6-5 to TRBJ2-1; 12 nucleotides align to TRBD2. J gave up 3 bases and V 7 bases, and 4 bases lay outside the gene matches. This CDR3 is built from 15 residues. CDR1 and CDR2 (germline): MNHEY, SVGAGI. CDR3 amino acids: CASTPSGRGYNEQFF. The CDR3 bases are TGTGCCAGCACCCCTAGCGGGAGGGGCTACAATGAGCAGTTCTTC.

V gene TRBV6-1 combines with J gene TRBJ2-7; 11 bases align to TRBD2. This CDR3 comprises 15 residues. CDR1 and CDR2 (germline): MNHNS, SASEGT. The trim removed 6 bases at V and 6 bases at J, leaving 10 bases unmatched. CDR3 amino acids: CASRQTSGSTAEQYF. In DNA, the CDR3 is TGTGCCAGCAGGCAAACTAGCGGGAGTACCGCCGAGCAGTACTTC.

This chain connects TRBV15 to TRBJ1-1; D gene uncertain. Trimming left V 1 base short and J 4 bases short, with 10 bases between. CDR3 length equals 14 residues. The germline gives CDR1 LNHNV, CDR2 YYDKDF (reference sequence). CDR3 in DNA: TGTGCCACCAGCAGAGCCGCGGAGTCCACTGAAGCTTTCTTT. Translated, it gives CATSRAAESTEAFF.

The chain recombines TRBV6-1 with TRBJ2-3; D gene ambiguous. CDR3 length: 13 amino acids. V lost 8 bases to trimming and J lost 6 bases, with 15 bases between them. The V gene's germline CDR1 is MNHNS and CDR2 SASEGT. CDR3 region: CASSRSPRDTQYF. The CDR3 DNA sequence: TGTGCCAGCTCGAGGTCTCCAAGGGATACGCAGTATTTT.

This clone was recorded once. The chain employs TRBV9 and TRBJ1-1; TRBD1 might be the D (5 bases). The V gene's germline CDR1 is SGDLS and CDR2 YYNGEE. The length of the CDR3 is 14 residues. Trimming took 0 bases from V and 4 from J, leaving 10 bases between them. CDR3 in DNA: TGTGCCAGCAGCGTAGCCGGGGGGGGCACTGAAGCTTTCTTT. Translating it yields CASSVAGGGTEAFF.

V and J are TRBV30 and TRBJ1-1, with 7 bases aligning to TRBD1. CDR3 length: 12 residues. The V gene's germline CDR1 is GTSNPN and CDR2 SVGIG (reference sequence). The V and J ends lost 5 bases and 7 bases, in that order; junction bases with no gene match: 7. The CDR3 bases are TGTGCCTGGTCGTCGACAGGGATTGAAGCTTTCTTT. This sequence encodes CAWSSTGIEAFF.

The chain uses TRBV6-5 and TRBJ1-5; D is ambiguous. The germline V gene encodes CDR1 MNHEY and CDR2 SVGAGI. Deletions cut 0 bases from V and 2 bases from J, with 5 bases between. The CDR3 has 14 residues. The CDR3 sequence is CASSYSPGNQPQHF. In DNA form, the CDR3 reads TGTGCCAGCAGTTACTCGCCTGGCAATCAGCCCCAGCATTTT.

V usage is TRBV6-6 and J usage is TRBJ2-7; TRBD1 matches 8 bases. With 5 bases clipped from V and 3 bases from J, the junction kept 9 bases outside the gene matches. The CDR3 is 15 residues long. Looked up from germline, CDR1 is MNHNY and CDR2 is SVGAGI (reference sequence). The CDR3 loop reads CASSTRGTGFYEQYF. The CDR3 DNA follows: TGTGCCAGCAGTACCCGAGGGACAGGTTTCTACGAGCAGTACTTC.

This chain uses TRBV5-4 with TRBJ1-3; D is ambiguous. This CDR3 is 13 amino acids long. V lost 1 base, J lost 0 bases, and 2 bases lay in between. The germline gives CDR1 SGHNT, CDR2 YYREEE (reference sequence). Written as DNA, the CDR3 is TGTGCCAGCAGCTTGAGCTCTGGAAACACCATATATTTT. Residues: CASSLSSGNTIYF.

The V call is TRBV7-9, the J call TRBJ1-4; 7 bases are shared with TRBD1. From germline, CDR1 is SEHNR and CDR2 FQNEAQ (reference sequence). This CDR3 spans 15 amino acids. J lost 8 bases, V lost 6 bases, and 12 bases had no gene match. The CDR3 coding sequence is TGTGCCAGCAGATCTGCTCAGGGACAGAAAGAAAAACTGTTTTTT. This codes for CASRSAQGQKEKLFF.

The J gene is TRBJ2-1, the V gene TRBV7-2; 12 bases are a match to TRBD2. CDR1 SGHTA and CDR2 FQGNSA come from the germline V gene. J lost 12 bases, V lost 1 base, and 4 bases had no gene match. The CDR3 has 14 amino acids. The CDR3, as DNA: TGTGCCAGCAGCTTAGGACTAGCGGGAGTCGGGCAGTTCTTC. Encoded protein: CASSLGLAGVGQFF.